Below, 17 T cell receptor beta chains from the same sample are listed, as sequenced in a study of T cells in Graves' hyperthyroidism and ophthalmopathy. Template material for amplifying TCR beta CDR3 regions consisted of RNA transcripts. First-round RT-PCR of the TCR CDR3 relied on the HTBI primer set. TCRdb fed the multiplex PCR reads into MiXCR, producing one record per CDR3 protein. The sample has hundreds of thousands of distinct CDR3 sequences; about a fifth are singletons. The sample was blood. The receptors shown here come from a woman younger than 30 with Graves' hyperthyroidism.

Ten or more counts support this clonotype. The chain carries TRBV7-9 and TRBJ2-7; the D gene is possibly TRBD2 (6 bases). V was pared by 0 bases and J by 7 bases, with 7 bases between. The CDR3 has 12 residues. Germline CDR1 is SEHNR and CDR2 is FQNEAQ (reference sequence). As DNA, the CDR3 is TGTGCCAGCAGCTTAGCCGCGGGGGAGCAGTACTTC. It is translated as CASSLAAGEQYF. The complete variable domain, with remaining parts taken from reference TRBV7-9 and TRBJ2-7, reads DTGVSQNPRHKITKRGQNVTFRCDPISEHNRLYWYRQTLGQGPEFLTYFQNEAQLEKSRLLSDRFSAERPKGSFSTLEIQRTEQGDSAMYLCASSLAAGEQYFGPGTRLTVT.

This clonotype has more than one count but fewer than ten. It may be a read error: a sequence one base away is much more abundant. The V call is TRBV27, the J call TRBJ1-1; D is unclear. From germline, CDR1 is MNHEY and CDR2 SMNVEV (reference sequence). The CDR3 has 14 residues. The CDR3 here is CASSLSTLNSEAFF. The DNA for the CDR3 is TGTGCCAGCAGTTTATCCACCCTGAACTCTGAAGCTTTCTTT.

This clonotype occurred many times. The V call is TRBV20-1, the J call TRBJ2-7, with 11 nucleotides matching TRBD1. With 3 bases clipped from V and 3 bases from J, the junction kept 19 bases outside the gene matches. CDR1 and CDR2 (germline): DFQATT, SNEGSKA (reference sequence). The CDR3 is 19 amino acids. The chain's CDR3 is CSARDLGQGARGGYYEQYF. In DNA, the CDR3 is TGCAGTGCTAGGGATCTCGGACAGGGGGCGAGAGGAGGTTACTACGAGCAGTACTTC.

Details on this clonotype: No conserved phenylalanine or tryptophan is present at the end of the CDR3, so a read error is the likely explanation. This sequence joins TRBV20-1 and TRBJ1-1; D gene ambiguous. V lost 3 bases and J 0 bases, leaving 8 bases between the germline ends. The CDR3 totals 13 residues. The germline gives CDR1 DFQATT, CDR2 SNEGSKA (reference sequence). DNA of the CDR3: TGCAGTGCTAGTACAGATATGAACACTGAAGCTTTCTAT. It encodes CSASTDMNTEAFY.

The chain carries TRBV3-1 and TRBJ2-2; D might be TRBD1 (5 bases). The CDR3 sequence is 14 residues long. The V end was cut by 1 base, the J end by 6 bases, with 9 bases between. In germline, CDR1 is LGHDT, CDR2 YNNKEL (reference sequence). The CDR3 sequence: CASSQGGSAGELFF. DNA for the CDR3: TGTGCCAGCAGCCAAGGGGGCTCTGCCGGGGAGCTGTTTTTT.

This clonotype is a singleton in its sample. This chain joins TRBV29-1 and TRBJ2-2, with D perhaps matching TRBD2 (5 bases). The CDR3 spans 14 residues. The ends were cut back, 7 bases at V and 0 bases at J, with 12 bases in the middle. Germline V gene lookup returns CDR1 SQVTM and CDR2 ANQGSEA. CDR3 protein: CSADGEPNTGELFF. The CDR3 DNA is TGCAGCGCTGATGGGGAGCCGAACACCGGGGAGCTGTTTTTT.

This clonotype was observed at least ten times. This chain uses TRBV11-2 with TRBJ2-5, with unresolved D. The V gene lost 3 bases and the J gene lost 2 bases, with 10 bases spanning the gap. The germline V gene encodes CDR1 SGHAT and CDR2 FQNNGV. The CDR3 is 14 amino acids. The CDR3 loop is CASSFEAGQETQYF. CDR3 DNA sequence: TGTGCCAGCAGCTTCGAGGCCGGTCAAGAGACCCAGTACTTC.

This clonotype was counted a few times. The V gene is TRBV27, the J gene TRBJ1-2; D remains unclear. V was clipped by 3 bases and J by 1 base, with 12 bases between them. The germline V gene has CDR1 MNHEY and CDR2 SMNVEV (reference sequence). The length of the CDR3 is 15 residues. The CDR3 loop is CASSFDQRLNYGYTF. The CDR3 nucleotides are TGTGCCAGCAGTTTCGACCAAAGGCTTAACTATGGCTACACCTTC.

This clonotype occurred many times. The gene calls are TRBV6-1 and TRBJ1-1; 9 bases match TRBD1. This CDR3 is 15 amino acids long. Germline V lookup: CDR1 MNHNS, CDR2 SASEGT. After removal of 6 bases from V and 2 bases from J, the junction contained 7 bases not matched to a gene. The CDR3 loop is CASRKLDRGNTEAFF. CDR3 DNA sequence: TGTGCCAGCAGAAAATTGGACAGGGGAAACACTGAAGCTTTCTTT.

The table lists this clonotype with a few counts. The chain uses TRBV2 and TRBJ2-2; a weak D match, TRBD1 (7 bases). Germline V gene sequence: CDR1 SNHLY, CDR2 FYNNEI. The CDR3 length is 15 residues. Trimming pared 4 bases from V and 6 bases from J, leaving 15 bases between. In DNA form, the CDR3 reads TGTGCCAGCAGTGGGACAGGAGGGGCCGCCGGGGAGCTGTTTTTT. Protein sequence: CASSGTGGAAGELFF.

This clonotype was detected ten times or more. The CDR3 DNA reads TGCGCCAGCAGCTGGGGGACAGGGAACACTGAAGCTTTCTTT. It specifies CASSWGTGNTEAFF. The chain is built from TRBV5-1 and TRBJ1-1; 8 nucleotides match TRBD1. Germline-derived CDR1 and CDR2 are SGHRS and YFSETQ. The CDR3 contains 14 residues. V lost 3 bases, J lost 1 base, and 2 bases stayed unmatched.

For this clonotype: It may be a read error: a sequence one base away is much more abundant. The CDR3 loop reads CASSLVQGVHTEACF. CDR3 coding DNA: TGTGCCAGCAGCTTAGTACAGGGGGTGCACACTGAAGCTTGCTTT. The V and J genes are TRBV7-8 and TRBJ1-1, with 8 bases fitting TRBD1. CDR1 and CDR2 (germline): SGHVS, FQNEAQ. The CDR3 length is 15 residues.

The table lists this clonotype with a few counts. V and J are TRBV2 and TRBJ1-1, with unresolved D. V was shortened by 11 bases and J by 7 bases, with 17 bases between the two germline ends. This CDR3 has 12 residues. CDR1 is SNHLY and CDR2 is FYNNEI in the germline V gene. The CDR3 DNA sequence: TGTGCCGGAAAAGACGGGGAAAGTGAAGCTTTCTTT. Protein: CAGKDGESEAFF.

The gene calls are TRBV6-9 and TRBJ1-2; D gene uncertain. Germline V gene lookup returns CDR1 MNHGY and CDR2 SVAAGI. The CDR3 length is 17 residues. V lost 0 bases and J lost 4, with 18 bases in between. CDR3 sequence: CASSYSPLGPGSYGYTF. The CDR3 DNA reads TGTGCCAGCAGTTATTCTCCCCTTGGGCCGGGATCCTATGGCTACACCTTC.

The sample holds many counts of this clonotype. As DNA, the CDR3 is TGTGCCAGCAGTGAAGAAGGGACTAGCGGGCTTTGGACCCAGTACTTC. It specifies CASSEEGTSGLWTQYF. The chain has TRBV6-1 and TRBJ2-5; 12 bases are a match to TRBD2. Germline trimming cut 1 base from V and 7 bases from J; bases unmatched to any gene: 7. Germline V gives CDR1 MNHNS, CDR2 SASEGT. The CDR3 is made up of 16 amino acids.

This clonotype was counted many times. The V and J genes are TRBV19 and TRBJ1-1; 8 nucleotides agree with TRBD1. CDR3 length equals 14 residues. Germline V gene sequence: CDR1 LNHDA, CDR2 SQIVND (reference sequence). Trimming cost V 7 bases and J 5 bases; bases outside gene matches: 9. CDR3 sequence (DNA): TGTGCCAGTACCACGGACAGGGCGGGTACTGAAGCTTTCTTT. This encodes CASTTDRAGTEAFF.

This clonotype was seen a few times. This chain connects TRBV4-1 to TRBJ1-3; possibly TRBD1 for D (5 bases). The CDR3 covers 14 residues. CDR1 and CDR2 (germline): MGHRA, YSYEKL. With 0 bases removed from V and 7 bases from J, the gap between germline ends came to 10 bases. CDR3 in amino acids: CASSQEGVGNTIYF. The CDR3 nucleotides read TGCGCCAGCAGCCAAGAGGGGGTGGGGAACACCATATATTTT.